The present T cell receptor beta chain was sequenced within a study of cytomegalovirus exposure and HLA in healthy donors. Broader study findings: Rarity marked most TCR sequences, yet some public TCRs occurred in many donors. CMV antigen specificity was confirmed in vitro for a few CMV-associated chains.

PCR amplification relied on 60 Vbeta primers (plus 13 Jbeta primers). Repertoires were generated with immunoSEQ multiplex PCR, while TCRdb's copy carries only in-frame clones and drops some. The repertoire includes some 150,000 clones, over 75% of them detected once, and approximately 6% sits in the top ten. Trimming took 5 bases from V and 5 from J, leaving 18 bases between them. Looked up from germline, CDR1 is MDHEN and CDR2 is SYDVKM. This CDR3 region has 16 residues. Turning to this clone: Its target is unknown.

The chain carries TRBV28 and TRBJ1-4, with TRBD1 as a possible D gene (5 bases). The source of this sequence is a man aged 25-45 years in good health and CMV-seropositive. The sample taken for sequencing was PBMCs. In nucleotides, the CDR3 is TGTGCCAGCAGTCCCCACCGACAGCCAGAGAATGAAAAACTGTTTTTT. This codes for CASSPHRQPENEKLFF.